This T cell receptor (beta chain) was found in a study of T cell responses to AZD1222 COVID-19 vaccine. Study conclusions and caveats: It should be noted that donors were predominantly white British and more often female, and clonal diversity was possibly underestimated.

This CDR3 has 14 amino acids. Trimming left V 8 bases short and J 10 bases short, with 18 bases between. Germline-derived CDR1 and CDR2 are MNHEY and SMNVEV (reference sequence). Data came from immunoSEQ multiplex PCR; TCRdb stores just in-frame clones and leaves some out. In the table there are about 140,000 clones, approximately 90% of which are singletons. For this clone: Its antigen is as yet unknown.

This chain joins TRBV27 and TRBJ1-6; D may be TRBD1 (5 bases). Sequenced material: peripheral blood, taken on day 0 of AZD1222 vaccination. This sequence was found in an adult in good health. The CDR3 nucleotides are TGTGCCAGCCATCCTCAAAGGGGAGGGTCACCCCTCCACTTT. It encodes CASHPQRGGSPLHF.